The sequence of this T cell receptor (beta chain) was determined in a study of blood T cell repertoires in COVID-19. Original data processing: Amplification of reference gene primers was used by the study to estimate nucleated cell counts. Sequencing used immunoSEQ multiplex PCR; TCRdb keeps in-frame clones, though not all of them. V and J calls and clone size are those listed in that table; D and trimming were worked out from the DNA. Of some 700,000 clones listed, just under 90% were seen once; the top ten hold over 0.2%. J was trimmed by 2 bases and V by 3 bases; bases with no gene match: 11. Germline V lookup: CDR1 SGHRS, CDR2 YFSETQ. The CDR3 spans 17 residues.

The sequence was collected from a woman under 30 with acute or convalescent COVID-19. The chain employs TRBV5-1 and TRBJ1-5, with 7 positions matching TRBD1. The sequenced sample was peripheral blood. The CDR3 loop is CASSSGDRPRGNQPQHF. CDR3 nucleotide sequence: TGCGCCAGCAGCTCGGGGGACAGACCTCGGGGCAATCAGCCCCAGCATTTT.